This T cell receptor (beta chain) comes out of a study of Ad26.COV2.S vaccination and SARS-CoV-2 variants. As for the study in general: Doses of Ad26.COV2.S were injected into muscle once or twice, 56 days apart.

V lost 2 bases, J lost 2 bases, and 7 bases stayed unmatched. The CDR3 has 15 amino acids. Germline CDR1 reads SGHDT; CDR2 reads YYEEEE. As to this clone: Its matching antigen is unknown.

Noted treatment: roughly 20 received Ad26.COV2.S at low or high dose, single or two shots; five or six received placebo; per-sample allocation not given. The study sampled participants on day 63 after the first vaccine or placebo injection. Study-level findings and limits: Possibly, TCR breadth and depth analyses underestimated total T cell responses.

Libraries were prepared by immunoSEQ multiplex PCR; TCRdb keeps only in-frame clonotypes and omits some of them. Among some 250,000 clones listed, 88% were seen once. Sequenced material: peripheral blood, taken in a trial of Ad26.COV2.S vaccine versus placebo. The receptor was derived from a person aged 18-60 years who received the Ad26.COV2.S COVID-19 vaccine or a placebo. The chain is built from TRBV5-6 and TRBJ2-7, with 7 bases identical to TRBD1. CDR3 region: CASSLVGTVTYEQYF. The CDR3 bases are TGTGCCAGCAGCTTAGTCGGGACAGTAACCTACGAGCAGTACTTC.